A selection of T cell receptor beta chains follows, all from one sample in a study of T-cell reconstitution after alpha-beta-depleted transplantation in children. MiXCR, applied by TCRdb to the PCR reads, yields one record per CDR3 protein. The sample lists 250,000 to 300,000 distinct CDR3 sequences, 11% occurring once. The sample in question was peripheral blood, obtained 180 days after TCRalphabeta/CD19-depleted stem cell transplant. The source is a male patient between 2 and 10 years old who had a stem cell transplant for chronic granulomatous disease, so the T cells may come from the graft donor. The CDR3 runs from the conserved cysteine through the conserved F or W. Each record gives: J gene, D gene, clone size, V gene, CDR3 protein, CDR3 DNA. D genes are given only for firm matches. Only some rows state a clone size, as once, few, many or a class for expanded clones.

TRBJ2-7	NA	many	TRBV18	CASSPMGIEQYF	TGTGCCAGCTCACCTATGGGGATCGAGCAGTACTTC
TRBJ2-3	NA	many	TRBV7-2	CASSLDPLVMDTQYF	TGTGCCAGCAGCTTAGATCCCCTAGTTATGGATACGCAGTATTTT
TRBJ2-7	TRBD1	many	TRBV7-9	CASSKTKGALGYEQYF	TGTGCCAGCAGCAAGACGAAGGGGGCCCTAGGGTACGAGCAGTACTTC
TRBJ1-2	NA	many	TRBV30	CAWTRVNGYTF	TGTGCCTGGACCCGGGTCAATGGCTACACCTTC
TRBJ1-1	TRBD1	many	TRBV15	CATSRDPRTGGVEYTEAFF	TGTGCCACCAGCAGAGATCCCCGTACAGGGGGTGTCGAATACACTGAAGCTTTCTTT
TRBJ2-3	NA	many	TRBV10-3	CAISVGGTQYF	TGTGCCATCAGTGTGGGGGGTACGCAGTATTTT
TRBJ2-4	TRBD2	many	TRBV20-1	CSARDKREHKNIQYF	TGCAGTGCTAGAGACAAGCGGGAGCACAAAAACATTCAGTACTTC
TRBJ2-1	NA	NA	TRBV12-3/TRBV12-4	CASSFGLALYNEQFF	TGTGCCAGCAGTTTTGGCCTAGCCCTCTACAATGAGCAGTTCTTC
TRBJ2-3	NA	many	TRBV12-3/TRBV12-4	CASTNLGKGADTQYF	TGTGCCAGCACTAATCTGGGGAAAGGGGCAGATACGCAGTATTTT
TRBJ1-1	NA	many	TRBV7-2	CASSLIVGRDTEAFF	TGTGCCAGCAGCTTAATTGTGGGGCGGGATACTGAAGCTTTCTTT
TRBJ1-1	NA	many	TRBV12-3/TRBV12-4	CASTPPGIDTEAFF	TGTGCCAGCACCCCCCCGGGTATCGACACTGAAGCTTTCTTT
TRBJ1-6	TRBD1	many	TRBV11-2	CASSPGQGNSPLHF	TGTGCCAGCAGCCCGGGACAGGGTAATTCACCCCTCCACTTT
TRBJ2-3	NA	many	TRBV12-3/TRBV12-4	CASSLPRGTDTQYF	TGTGCCAGCAGTTTACCGCGAGGAACAGATACGCAGTATTTT
TRBJ2-3	TRBD2	many	TRBV10-3	CAIRSGTTTDTQYF	TGTGCCATCCGCTCCGGGACTACCACAGATACGCAGTATTTT
TRBJ2-7	TRBD2	NA	TRBV15	CATSSAGGSYEQYF	TGTGCCACCAGCAGTGCGGGAGGCTCCTACGAGCAGTACTTC
TRBJ2-5	NA	many	TRBV10-3	CAISETRETQYF	TGTGCCATCAGTGAGACCCGGGAGACCCAGTACTTC
TRBJ2-2	NA	many	TRBV12-3/TRBV12-4	CASSPPGTTIHTGELFF	TGTGCCAGCAGTCCCCCCGGGACAACAATTCACACCGGGGAGCTGTTTTTT
TRBJ2-7	TRBD2	many	TRBV5-1	CASSLSGTSGPSVEQYF	TGCGCCAGCAGCTTGTCCGGGACTAGCGGGCCGTCGGTGGAGCAGTACTTC
TRBJ2-3	NA	many	TRBV18	CASSPTSYPSPGWYF	TGTGCCAGCTCACCAACTTCCTATCCGTCCCCAGGATGGTATTTT
TRBJ2-1	TRBD1	many	TRBV4-3	CASSHYLQGASSYEQFF	TGCGCCAGCAGCCACTATCTCCAGGGGGCTTCTTCGTATGAGCAGTTCTTC
TRBJ2-5	NA	NA	TRBV5-1	CASSISGRIQVTQYF	TGCGCCAGCAGTATTAGCGGTAGGATTCAAGTGACCCAGTACTTC
TRBJ2-7	NA	many	TRBV20-1	CSASGPVTYEQYF	TGCAGTGCTAGCGGACCGGTGACCTACGAGCAGTACTTC
TRBJ2-1	NA	many	TRBV28	CASTGGVYNEQFF	TGTGCCAGCACAGGGGGGGTCTACAATGAGCAGTTCTTC
TRBJ2-5	NA	few	TRBV5-4	CASSSGGVQETQYF	TGTGCCAGCAGCTCCGGGGGAGTTCAAGAGACCCAGTACTTC